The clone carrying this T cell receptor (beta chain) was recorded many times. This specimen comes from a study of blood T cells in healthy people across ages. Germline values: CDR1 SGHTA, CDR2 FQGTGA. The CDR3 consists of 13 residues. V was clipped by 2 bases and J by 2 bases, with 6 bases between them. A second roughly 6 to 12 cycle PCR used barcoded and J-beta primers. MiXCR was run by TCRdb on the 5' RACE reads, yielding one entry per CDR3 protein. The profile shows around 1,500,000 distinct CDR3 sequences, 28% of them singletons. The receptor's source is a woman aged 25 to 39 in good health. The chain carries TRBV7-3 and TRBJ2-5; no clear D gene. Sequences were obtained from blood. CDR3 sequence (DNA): TGTGCCAGCAGCTTACAGAGACAAGAGACCCAGTACTTC. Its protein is CASSLQRQETQYF. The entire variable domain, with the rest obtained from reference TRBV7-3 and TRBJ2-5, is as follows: GAGVSQTPSNKVTEKGKYVELRCDPISGHTALYWYRQSLGQGPEFLIYFQGTGAADDSGLPNDRFFAVRPEGSVSTLKIQRTERGDSAVYLCASSLQRQETQYFGPGTRLLVL.